This T cell receptor (beta chain) appears in the sequencing data of a study of beta chain features in type 1 diabetes. Study-wide results and limits: Type 1 diabetes patients had TCRB CDR3s that were shorter (moderately but significantly so) in all four CD4+ subsets.

The isolated RNA, all of it, was reverse transcribed, so expressed TCRB transcripts were what got sequenced. Clones were read by immunoSEQ multiplex PCR, and TCRdb kept only the in-frame ones, dropping some. The sample yields 20,000 to 25,000 clones, about 69% seen once. Germline V CDR1 and CDR2: SNHLY, FYNNEI. The CDR3 totals 13 residues. Losses at the gene ends were 7 bases for V and 10 bases for J; bases not matched to a gene: 10. Each sorted fraction was over 98% pure. In the case of this clone: No antigen is known for it.

The genes are TRBV2 and TRBJ2-1; TRBD1 matches at 7 bases. The sequenced material came from Tregs from blood. The sequence came from a man younger than 35 with type 1 diabetes. CDR3 amino acids: CASNQDRLREQFF. CDR3 bases: TGTGCCAGCAACCAGGACAGGCTTAGAGAGCAGTTCTTC.